Below are 22 T cell receptor beta chains sequenced from a single sample in a study of T cell repertoires in cytomegalovirus infection. TCRdb reprocessed the reads via MiXCR and lists one record per CDR3 protein. The sample lists a few hundred thousand distinct CDR3 sequences, more than 8% occurring once. Specimen: PBMCs. These receptors all come from a human donor in good health (CMV status not recorded). Some clones in this sample may be carry-over from other donors' samples.

This clonotype came up many times. The chain carries TRBV7-2 and TRBJ2-3; 7 nucleotides align to TRBD2. This CDR3 contains 17 residues. J lost 4 bases, V lost 7 bases, and 17 bases had no gene match. Germline lookup yields CDR1 SGHTA and CDR2 FQGNSA. CDR3 sequence: CASTTTSGVGGSDTQYF. The DNA of the CDR3 is TGTGCCAGCACCACTACCAGCGGGGTAGGCGGCTCAGATACGCAGTATTTT.

This clonotype was counted only a few times. The V gene is TRBV20-1, the J gene TRBJ1-4; D is unresolved. Germline lookup yields CDR1 DFQATT and CDR2 SNEGSKA (reference sequence). The CDR3 has 11 residues. The germline V and J ends were trimmed by 4 bases and 8 bases, with 8 bases remaining between them. The DNA for the CDR3 is TGCAGTGCTAACAAAAACGAAAAACTGTTTTTT. Residues: CSANKNEKLFF.

This clonotype was observed many times. CDR3: CASSLGTGGFTEAFF. As DNA, the CDR3 is TGTGCCAGCAGTTTGGGGACAGGGGGCTTCACTGAAGCTTTCTTT. The V gene is TRBV12-3 or TRBV12-4, the J gene TRBJ1-1; the match to TRBD1 covers 12 bases. V lost 3 bases and J lost 4; bases outside the gene matches: 3. This CDR3 region has 15 residues.

The table lists this clonotype with many counts. The rearrangement links TRBV7-9 to TRBJ1-4, with 8 bases aligning to TRBD1. The V and J ends lost 2 bases and 8 bases, in that order; junction bases with no gene match: 4. This CDR3 comprises 14 residues. Germline V gives CDR1 SEHNR, CDR2 FQNEAQ (reference sequence). The CDR3 protein is CASSLQGALEKLFF. The CDR3 DNA reads as TGTGCCAGCAGCTTACAGGGGGCGCTGGAAAAACTGTTTTTT.

The chain carries TRBV7-2 and TRBJ1-3, with D possibly being TRBD1 (5 bases). This CDR3 has 19 residues. The ends were cut back, 2 bases at V and 0 bases at J, with 20 bases in the middle. CDR1 is SGHTA, CDR2 FQGNSA, per germline. The DNA of the CDR3 is TGTGCCAGCAGCTTACAACCGGGACTTGAAGGATCCTCTGGAAACACCATATATTTT. It codes for CASSLQPGLEGSSGNTIYF.

The sample holds a few counts of this clonotype. The rearrangement joins TRBV9 to TRBJ2-7; D could derive from TRBD1 or TRBD2 (5 bases each). The CDR3 is 15 residues long. The V gene lost 0 bases and the J gene lost 2 bases, with 12 bases spanning the gap. CDR1 SGDLS and CDR2 YYNGEE come from the germline V gene. CDR3 sequence: CASSVGGAPAYEQYF. DNA of the CDR3: TGTGCCAGCAGCGTAGGAGGGGCTCCTGCCTACGAGCAGTACTTC.

This clonotype showed up many times. V and J are TRBV7-2 and TRBJ1-5; 9 nucleotides match TRBD1. J gave up 1 base and V 5 bases, and 9 bases lay outside the gene matches. The CDR3 totals 17 residues. CDR1 is SGHTA, CDR2 FQGNSA, per germline. The CDR3 loop is CASSPTGGFRSNQPQHF. In nucleotides, the CDR3 is TGTGCCAGCAGCCCTACAGGGGGCTTCAGAAGCAATCAGCCCCAGCATTTT.

This clonotype was counted a few times. The J gene is TRBJ1-5, the V gene TRBV7-2, with unresolved D. V lost 3 bases and J lost 4, with 7 bases in between. Germline assignment: CDR1 SGHTA and CDR2 FQGNSA. CDR3 size: 13 residues. As DNA, the CDR3 is TGTGCCAGCAGCTTCGCCGATAATCAGCCCCAGCATTTT. Translating gives CASSFADNQPQHF.

The chain carries TRBV7-2 and TRBJ2-5; 8 positions agree with TRBD1. J gave up 7 bases and V 5 bases, and 15 bases lay outside the gene matches. This CDR3 has 16 amino acids. Per the germline V gene, CDR1 is SGHTA and CDR2 is FQGNSA. DNA for the CDR3: TGTGCCAGCAGCAACCCCCGGGACAGGCTTCGCGGGACCCAGTACTTC. Translation: CASSNPRDRLRGTQYF.

This clonotype appeared a few times. The rearrangement joins TRBV6-8 to TRBJ2-7; weak D call: TRBD1 (6 bases). CDR1 and CDR2 from the germline V gene are MNHGY and SAAAGT. CDR3 size: 15 residues. V was shortened by 6 bases and J by 3 bases, with 18 bases between the two germline ends. The CDR3 DNA is TGTGCCAGCAGCGCGTTCTCTCAGGGGTTCTACGAGCAGTACTTC. Residues: CASSAFSQGFYEQYF.

This clonotype was counted at least ten times. This chain links TRBV7-6 with TRBJ2-2; D is perhaps TRBD2 (6 bases). Trimming removed 5 bases from V and 5 bases from J, with 24 bases in between. The CDR3 sequence is 18 residues long. Germline lookup yields CDR1 SGHVS and CDR2 FNYEAQ. The CDR3 DNA reads TGTGCCAGCAGCCCCCGGGACTCACCTAGGGCGGGGACCGGGGAGCTGTTTTTT. It is translated as CASSPRDSPRAGTGELFF. The whole variable domain, filled in from reference TRBV7-6 and TRBJ2-2, reads GAGVSQSPRYKVTKRGQDVALRCDPISGHVSLYWYRQALGQGPEFLTYFNYEAQQDKSGLPNDRFSAERPEGSISTLTIQRTEQRDSAMYRCASSPRDSPRAGTGELFFGEGSRLTVL.

This clonotype was observed at least ten times. The V gene is TRBV7-9, the J gene TRBJ1-2; D ambiguous. Trimming removed 7 bases from V and 3 bases from J, with 18 bases in between. The CDR3 consists of 15 residues. Germline V lookup: CDR1 SEHNR, CDR2 FQNEAQ (reference sequence). CDR3 in amino acids: CASKAALHDDYGYTF. The CDR3, as DNA: TGTGCCAGCAAGGCCGCGCTACACGACGACTATGGCTACACCTTC.

This clonotype was observed a few times. This chain links TRBV7-3 with TRBJ2-1, with TRBD2 matching 7 bases. The CDR3 contains 16 residues. After removal of 2 bases from V and 6 bases from J, the junction contained 10 bases not matched to a gene. Germline V gives CDR1 SGHTA, CDR2 FQGTGA. CDR3 bases: TGTGCCAGCAGCTTATACACCGGGACTAAGAGCAATGAGCAGTTCTTC. Its translation: CASSLYTGTKSNEQFF.

The sample holds a few counts of this clonotype. The V call is TRBV28, the J call TRBJ1-2; weak D call: TRBD1 (6 bases). The V gene lost 6 bases and the J gene lost 8 bases, with 16 bases spanning the gap. CDR1 is MDHEN and CDR2 is SYDVKM in the germline V gene. This CDR3 comprises 13 residues. The CDR3 nucleotides read TGTGCCAGCAGATACCCAGGGGTGGGAGGCTACACCTTC. Amino acids: CASRYPGVGGYTF.

This chain's CDR3 is CASRQGYEQYF. Here the CDR3 DNA reads TGTGCCAGCCGACAGGGCTACGAGCAGTACTTC. V and J are TRBV6-2 or TRBV6-3 and TRBJ2-7; 7 bases match TRBD1. Germline trimming cut 8 bases from V and 3 bases from J; bases unmatched to any gene: 1. This CDR3 is 11 amino acids long. CDR1 and CDR2 (germline): MNHEY, SVGEGT.

J is TRBJ2-7 and V is TRBV27; D remains ambiguous. The CDR3 is 13 residues long. CDR1 and CDR2 (germline): MNHEY, SMNVEV (reference sequence). Trimming took 2 bases from V and 0 from J, leaving 5 bases between them. CDR3 sequence reads: CASSLLSSYEQYF. CDR3 coding DNA: TGTGCCAGCAGTTTACTCAGCTCCTACGAGCAGTACTTC.

The gene calls are TRBV7-2 and TRBJ2-1; 14 bases are shared with TRBD2. The length of the CDR3 is 17 residues. V was pared by 5 bases and J by 6 bases, with 9 bases of the junction left unmatched. Germline V gene data show CDR1 as SGHTA and CDR2 as FQGNSA. Here the CDR3 DNA reads TGTGCCAGCAGCATAACTGGACTAGCGGGGGGTTCCAATGAGCAGTTCTTC. Amino acid sequence: CASSITGLAGGSNEQFF.

This clonotype was found a few times. V is TRBV7-9 and J is TRBJ1-1; D is uncertain. The germline gives CDR1 SEHNR, CDR2 FQNEAQ (reference sequence). Between the trimmed V and J ends, which lost 7 bases and 1 base, there was a span of 16 bases. The CDR3 is made up of 15 amino acids. The CDR3 region is CASTPPGQANTEAFF. CDR3 DNA sequence: TGTGCCAGCACCCCGCCCGGCCAGGCGAACACTGAAGCTTTCTTT.

This clonotype was picked up many times. The chain joins TRBV6-1 to TRBJ1-1; TRBD1 agrees at 9 bases. Trimming cost V 5 bases and J 3 bases; bases outside gene matches: 4. Germline CDR1 MNHNS, CDR2 SASEGT. This CDR3 is 14 amino acids long. Here the CDR3 reads CASSYRGRDTEAFF. The CDR3 DNA reads as TGTGCCAGCAGTTACAGGGGGCGAGACACTGAAGCTTTCTTT.

The J gene is TRBJ2-3, the V gene TRBV7-3, with D possibly being TRBD2 (6 bases). Germline lookup yields CDR1 SGHTA and CDR2 FQGTGA. The germline V and J ends were trimmed by 5 bases and 7 bases, with 19 bases remaining between them. The CDR3 has 15 residues. The CDR3 reads CASSNTGVRENTQYF. CDR3 in DNA: TGTGCCAGCAGCAATACTGGGGTCCGGGAGAATACGCAGTATTTT.

V and J are TRBV7-6 and TRBJ1-5, with D perhaps matching TRBD1 (6 bases). CDR1 is SGHVS, CDR2 FNYEAQ, per germline. CDR3 size: 17 residues. Deletions cut 4 bases from V and 0 bases from J, with 16 bases between. The CDR3 loop reads CASSSSDSRYSNQPQHF. The CDR3 DNA reads as TGTGCCAGCAGCTCGTCGGACAGCCGGTATAGCAATCAGCCCCAGCATTTT.

V usage is TRBV7-2 and J usage is TRBJ1-1, with 11 bases identical to TRBD1. Trimming took 5 bases from V and 1 from J; bases not matched to a gene: 6. The CDR3 contains 16 residues. CDR1 is SGHTA, CDR2 FQGNSA, per germline. The CDR3 region has the DNA TGTGCCAGCAGCAGGGGGACAGGGGGGAGGAACACTGAAGCTTTCTTT. It is translated as CASSRGTGGRNTEAFF.